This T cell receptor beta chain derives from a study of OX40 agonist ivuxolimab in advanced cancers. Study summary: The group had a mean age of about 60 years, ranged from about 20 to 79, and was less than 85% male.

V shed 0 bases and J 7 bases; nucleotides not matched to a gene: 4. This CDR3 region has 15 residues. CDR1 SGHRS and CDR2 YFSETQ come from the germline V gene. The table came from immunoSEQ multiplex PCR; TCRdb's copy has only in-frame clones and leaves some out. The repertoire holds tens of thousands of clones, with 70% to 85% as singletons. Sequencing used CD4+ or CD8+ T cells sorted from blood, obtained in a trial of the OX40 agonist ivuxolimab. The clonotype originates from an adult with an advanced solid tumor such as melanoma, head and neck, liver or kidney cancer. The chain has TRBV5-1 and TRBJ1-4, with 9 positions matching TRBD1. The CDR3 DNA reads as TGCGCCAGCAGCTTGGGACAGGGGGACTCTGAAAAACTGTTTTTT. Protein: CASSLGQGDSEKLFF.